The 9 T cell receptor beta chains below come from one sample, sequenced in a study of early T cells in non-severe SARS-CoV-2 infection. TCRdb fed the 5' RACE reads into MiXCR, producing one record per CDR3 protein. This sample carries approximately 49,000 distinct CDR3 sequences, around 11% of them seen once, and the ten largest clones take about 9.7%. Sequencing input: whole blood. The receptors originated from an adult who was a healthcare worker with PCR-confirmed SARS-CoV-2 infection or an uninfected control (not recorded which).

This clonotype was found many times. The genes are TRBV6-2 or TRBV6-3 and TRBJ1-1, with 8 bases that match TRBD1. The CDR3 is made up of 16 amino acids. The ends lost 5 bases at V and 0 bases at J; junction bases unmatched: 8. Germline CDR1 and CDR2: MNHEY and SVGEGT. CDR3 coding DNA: TGTGCCAGCAGTCCCTCCGGGGACAGGTTGAACACTGAAGCTTTCTTT. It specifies CASSPSGDRLNTEAFF.

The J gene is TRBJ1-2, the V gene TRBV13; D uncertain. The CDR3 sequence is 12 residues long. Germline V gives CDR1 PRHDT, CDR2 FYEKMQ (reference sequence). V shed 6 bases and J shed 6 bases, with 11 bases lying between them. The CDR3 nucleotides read TGTGCCAGCAGTGGCACAGAGGATGGCTACACCTTC. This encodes CASSGTEDGYTF.

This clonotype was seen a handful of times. The CDR3 DNA is TGCAGTGCTAGAGATTTCGGGAGGCGGGAGACCCAGTACTTC. Its translation: CSARDFGRRETQYF. The rearrangement links TRBV20-1 to TRBJ2-5; TRBD2 matches at 7 bases. The germline gives CDR1 DFQATT, CDR2 SNEGSKA (reference sequence). V shed 0 bases, J shed 5 bases, and the junction held 6 bases outside the gene matches. This CDR3 is 14 amino acids long.

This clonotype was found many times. The CDR3 spells CASSLMGDRDTQYF. Here the CDR3 DNA reads TGTGCCAGCAGCTTGATGGGGGACCGCGATACGCAGTATTTT. The chain employs TRBV5-5 and TRBJ2-3; D is tentatively TRBD1 or TRBD2 (5 bases each). V lost 1 base, J lost 6 bases, and 12 bases lay in between. Germline V gives CDR1 SGHKS, CDR2 YYEKEE (reference sequence). The CDR3 loop spans 14 amino acids.

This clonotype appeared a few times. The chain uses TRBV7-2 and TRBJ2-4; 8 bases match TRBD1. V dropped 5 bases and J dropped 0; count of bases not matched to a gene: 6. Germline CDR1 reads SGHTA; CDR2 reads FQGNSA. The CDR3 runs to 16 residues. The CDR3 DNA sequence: TGTGCCAGCAGCCCCGACAGGGGATTAGCCAAAAACATTCAGTACTTC. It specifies CASSPDRGLAKNIQYF. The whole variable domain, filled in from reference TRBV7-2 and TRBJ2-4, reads GAGVSQSPSNKVTEKGKDVELRCDPISGHTALYWYRQSLGQGLEFLIYFQGNSAPDKSGLPSDRFSAERTGGSVSTLTIQRTQQEDSAVYLCASSPDRGLAKNIQYFGAGTRLSVL.

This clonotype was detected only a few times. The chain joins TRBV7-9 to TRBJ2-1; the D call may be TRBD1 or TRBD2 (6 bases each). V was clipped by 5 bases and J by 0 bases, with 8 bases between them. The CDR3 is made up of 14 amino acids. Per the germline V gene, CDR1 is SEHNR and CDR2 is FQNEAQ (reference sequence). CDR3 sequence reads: CASSKGGSYNEQFF. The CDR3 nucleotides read TGTGCCAGCAGCAAGGGGGGCTCCTACAATGAGCAGTTCTTC.

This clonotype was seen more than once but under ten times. The CDR3 DNA reads TGTGCCAGCAGCTTAGTAACCTGGAACGAAAAACTGTTTTTT. Protein product: CASSLVTWNEKLFF. The rearrangement uses TRBV7-8 and TRBJ1-4; no firm D call. Germline V lookup: CDR1 SGHVS, CDR2 FQNEAQ. Trimming removed 1 base at V and 8 bases at J, with 11 bases between. The CDR3 has 14 amino acids.

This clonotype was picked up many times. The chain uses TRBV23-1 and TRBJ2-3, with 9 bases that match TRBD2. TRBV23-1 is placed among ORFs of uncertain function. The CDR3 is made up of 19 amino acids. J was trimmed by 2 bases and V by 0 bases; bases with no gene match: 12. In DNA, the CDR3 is TGCGCCAGCAGTCAATCACCCTTAGCGGGGGATGTTGACACAGATACGCAGTATTTT. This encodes CASSQSPLAGDVDTDTQYF.

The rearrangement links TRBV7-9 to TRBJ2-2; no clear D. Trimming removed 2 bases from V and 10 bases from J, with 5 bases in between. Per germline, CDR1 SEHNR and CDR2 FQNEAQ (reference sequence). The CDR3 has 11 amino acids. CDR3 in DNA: TGTGCCAGCAGCTTACTCGAGGAGCTGTTTTTT. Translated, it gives CASSLLEELFF. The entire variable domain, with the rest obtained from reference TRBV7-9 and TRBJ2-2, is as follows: DTGVSQNPRHKITKRGQNVTFRCDPISEHNRLYWYRQTLGQGPEFLTYFQNEAQLEKSRLLSDRFSAERPKGSFSTLEIQRTEQGDSAMYLCASSLLEELFFGEGSRLTVL.